This T cell receptor beta chain was captured in a study of control samples from healthy donors and cancer patients (dated by TCRdb to the early 2020s). The CDR3 spans 16 residues, from the cysteine through the phenylalanine. Here the CDR3 DNA is all that survives: 48 bases in frame from base 1. Based on the germline V gene (reference sequence), the CDR1 and CDR2 sequences are MNHEY and SMNVEV. V drops 10 bases and J drops 0 bases, leaving 19 bases in between. The library was prepared using the immunoSEQ multiplex PCR assay. The table comes from immuneACCESS by way of TCRdb, which keeps in-frame sequences with V and J called. Part of the clones is missing from these tables; in studies checked, under half for an unresolved V gene and the rest for unknown reasons. The sample table shows 160,000 or so clones, and 92% are seen once. The ten largest clonotypes hold less than 0.75% of the sample. In regard to this clone: Its antigen has not been determined. No much larger clone is present one base from it, and per-base qualities are unavailable.

Source material: blood. Here the chain combines TRBV27 and TRBJ1-5, and the D gene may be TRBD1, 6 bases matching. This TCR was recovered from a woman in her 30s in good health. The CDR3 protein: CATPASGHPSNQPQHF. The bases are TGTGCCACCCCCGCCTCGGGACACCCTAGCAATCAGCCCCAGCATTTT.